The present T cell receptor beta chain was sequenced within a study of shared clonotypes between healthy human individuals (dated by TCRdb to between 2020 and 2021). Regarding the research as a whole: A couple of women and a few men aged 18 to 49 years were included in the cohort. Blood TCR repertoires of 5 or 6 healthy adults were deeply sequenced to estimate repertoire size and the extent of clonotype sharing between individuals. Libraries were prepared and TCR repertoires were sequenced by different laboratories using diverse techniques, in order to increase sequencing depth and limit assay-specific biases. Each donor's leukapheresis produced roughly between roughly 0.85 and 10 billion PBMCs. For each donor, three plates each were used for CD4 naive and CD4 memory, two plates were used for CD8 naive, and one plate was used for CD8 memory.

TCR CDR3 regions were amplified from genomic DNA by multiplex PCR using the deep immunoSEQ assay. Genomic DNA extracted from each cell subset was distributed evenly over all wells of several immunoSEQ 96-well plates, and each plate served as one replicate. For sorted subsets, roughly 200 ng of genomic DNA, equivalent to around 29,000 T cell genomes, went into each replicate PCR. Purified libraries were quantified with a Qubit 3.0 fluorometer, sized on a Bioanalyzer 2100, and re-quantified with the KAPA Library Quantification kit. A separate single-read 150-cycle Illumina NextSeq 550 flow cell was used to sequence each immunoSEQ 96-well plate. The authors' pipeline ran thus. Because the immunoSEQ output held only junctional sequences and lacked quality scores, the filtering could not match the filtering applied to full-length reads. To assign V/J genes and CDR3, sequences were annotated against IMGT germline references using PyIR, a Python wrapper for IgBLAST v1.9. Reads were filtered out if the reads had weak V/J assignments (E-value above 1e-6), no CDR3, stop codons, out-of-frame junctions, or ambiguous translated residues. V3J clonotypes were defined by identical inferred V gene, J gene, and CDR3 amino acid sequence. To compute the percentage overlap between repertoires, the number of shared unique clonotypes was divided by the size of the smaller repertoire. Three approaches were used to assess repertoire richness: RTK rarefaction, the Chao1 estimator, and Recon v2.1 estimates of unobserved clonotypes. For all TCRbeta clonotypes obtained by the gDNA method from four donors, generation probabilities were computed with OLGA. TCRdb took this table from immuneACCESS and kept in-frame rearrangements with V and J called. Such tables lack part of the clones; where checked against another copy, unresolved V genes explain under half of the gap, and the rest is unexplained. The V and J calls and clone size were taken over from that table, and D and trimming were inferred from the DNA. Across this sample there are around 720,000 clones, with around four fifths seen only once. The top ten clones comprise around 1.8% of the sample.

CDR1 and CDR2 are drawn from the germline V gene: ENHRY, SYGVKD. There are 15 amino acids in the CDR3, from cysteine to phenylalanine inclusive. The kept DNA is CDR3 alone, 45 bases in frame from the first base. The junction shows trimming of 6 bases on V and 0 bases on J, and the gene matches do not reach 3 bases of it. With respect to this clone: What this receptor recognizes is not known. Base qualities are missing; no much larger clone stands one base away.

Donors were healthy HIV-negative adults with no recently reported acute infections or vaccinations. All donors were Caucasian adults living in Nashville, Tennessee, USA. CD4+ T cells were enriched through magnetic negative selection, after which naive cells were positively selected on CD45RA and the remaining negative fraction served as the memory subset. Blood was obtained by leukapheresis, after which PBMCs were separated by Ficoll-Histopaque density gradient centrifugation and cryopreserved in liquid nitrogen vapor phase. Analytical flow cytometry was used to check the purity and quantity of every magnetically sorted T cell population. Genomic DNA was isolated from every sorted fraction and measured by UV absorbance on a Nanodrop 2000c. What the research found in general, with its limitations: Pairwise subsampling led to the expectation that sequencing depth would affect the degree of clonotype sharing among donors. Rarefaction of sorted-subset datasets indicated incomplete sequencing despite the large sequencing depth. Sharing across several donors was observed for approximately 5% of naive CD4, over 3% of naive CD8, 2.3% of memory CD4, and around 0.4% of memory CD8 clonotypes. Higher generation probabilities were observed for clonotypes shared by all four sorted-subset donors than for non-shared clonotypes. Because the study included a small number of donors, the genetic and exposure-history diversity represented was limited. Sampling was restricted to blood, and TCR repertoires in tissues likely differ from the TCR repertoires found in blood. Naive subsets generally had larger estimated clonotype richness than memory subsets did.

The rearranged segments are TRBV10-3 and TRBJ2-3; 10 central bases correspond to TRBD1. Sequencing used memory CD4+ T cells sorted from blood. This specimen's cell subset or site label, per the study, means: CD45RA-negative fraction. The receptor's source is a woman aged 25 to 39 in good health. CDR3 protein: CAIRGTGASTDTQYF. The bases are TGTGCCATCAGGGGGACAGGGGCTAGCACAGATACGCAGTATTTT.